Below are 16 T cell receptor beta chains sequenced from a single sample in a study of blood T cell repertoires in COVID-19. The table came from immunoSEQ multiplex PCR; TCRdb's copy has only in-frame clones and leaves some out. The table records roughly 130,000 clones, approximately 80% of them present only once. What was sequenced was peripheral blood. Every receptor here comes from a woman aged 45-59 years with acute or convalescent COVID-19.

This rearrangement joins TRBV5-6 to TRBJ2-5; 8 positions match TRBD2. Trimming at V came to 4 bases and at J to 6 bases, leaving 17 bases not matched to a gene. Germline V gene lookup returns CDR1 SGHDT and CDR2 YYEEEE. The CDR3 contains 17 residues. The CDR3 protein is CASSLRQIGLATKTQYF. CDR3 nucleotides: TGTGCCAGCAGCCTTCGACAAATAGGACTAGCTACGAAGACCCAGTACTTC.

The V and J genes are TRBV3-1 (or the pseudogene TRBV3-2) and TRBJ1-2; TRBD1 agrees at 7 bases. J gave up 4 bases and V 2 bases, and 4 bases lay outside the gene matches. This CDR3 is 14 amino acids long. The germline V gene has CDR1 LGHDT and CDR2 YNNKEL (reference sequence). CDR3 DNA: TGTGCCAGCAGCCAAAAAGGGGGCCCCTATGGCTACACCTTC. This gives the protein CASSQKGGPYGYTF.

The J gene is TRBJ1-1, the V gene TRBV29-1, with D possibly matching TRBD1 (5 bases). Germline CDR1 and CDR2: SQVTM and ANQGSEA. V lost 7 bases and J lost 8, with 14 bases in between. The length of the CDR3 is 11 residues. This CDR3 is CSASRRGEAFF. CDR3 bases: TGCAGCGCCTCGAGGAGGGGCGAAGCTTTCTTT.

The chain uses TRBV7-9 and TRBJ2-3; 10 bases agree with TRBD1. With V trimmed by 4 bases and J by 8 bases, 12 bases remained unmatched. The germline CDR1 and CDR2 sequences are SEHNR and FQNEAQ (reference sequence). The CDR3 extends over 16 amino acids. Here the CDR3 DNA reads TGTGCCAGCAGCTCCTATGGACAGGGGGAACCGGGTACGCAGTATTTT. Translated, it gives CASSSYGQGEPGTQYF.

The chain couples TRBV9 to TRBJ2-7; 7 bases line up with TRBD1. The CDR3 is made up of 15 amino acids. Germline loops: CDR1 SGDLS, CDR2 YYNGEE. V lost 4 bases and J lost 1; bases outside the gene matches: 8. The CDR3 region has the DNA TGTGCCAGCAGCAGAGGGGACAGCATATCCTACGAGCAGTACTTC. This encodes CASSRGDSISYEQYF.

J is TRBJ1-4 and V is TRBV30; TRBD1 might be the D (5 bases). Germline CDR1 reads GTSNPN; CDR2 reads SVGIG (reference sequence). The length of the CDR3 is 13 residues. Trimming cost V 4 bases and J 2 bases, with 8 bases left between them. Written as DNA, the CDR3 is TGTGCCTGGAAAGGGGTTACTAATGAAAAACTGTTTTTT. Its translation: CAWKGVTNEKLFF.

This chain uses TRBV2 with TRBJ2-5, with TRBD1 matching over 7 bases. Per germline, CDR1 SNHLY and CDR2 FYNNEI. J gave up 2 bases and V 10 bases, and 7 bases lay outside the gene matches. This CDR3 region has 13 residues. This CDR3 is CAKRDRVQETQYF. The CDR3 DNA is TGTGCCAAAAGAGACAGGGTTCAAGAGACCCAGTACTTC.

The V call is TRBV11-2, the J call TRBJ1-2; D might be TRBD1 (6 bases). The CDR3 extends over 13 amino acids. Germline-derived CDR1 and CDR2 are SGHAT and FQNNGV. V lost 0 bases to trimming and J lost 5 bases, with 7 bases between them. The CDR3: CASSLDRGYGYTF. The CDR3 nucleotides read TGTGCCAGCAGCTTAGACAGGGGATATGGCTACACCTTC.

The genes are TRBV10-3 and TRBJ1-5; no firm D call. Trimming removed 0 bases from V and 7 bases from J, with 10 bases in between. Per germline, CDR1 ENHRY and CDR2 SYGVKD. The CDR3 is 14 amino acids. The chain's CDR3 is CAISESRGGQPQHF. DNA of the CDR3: TGTGCCATCAGTGAGTCCCGGGGTGGGCAGCCCCAGCATTTT.

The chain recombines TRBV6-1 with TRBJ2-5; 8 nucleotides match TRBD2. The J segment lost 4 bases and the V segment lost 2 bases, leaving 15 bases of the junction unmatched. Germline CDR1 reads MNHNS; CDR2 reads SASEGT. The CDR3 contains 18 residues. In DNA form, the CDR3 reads TGTGCCAGCAGTGAAATATGGCGTTCGGGTACTAGCGGAGAGACCCAGTACTTC. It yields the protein CASSEIWRSGTSGETQYF.

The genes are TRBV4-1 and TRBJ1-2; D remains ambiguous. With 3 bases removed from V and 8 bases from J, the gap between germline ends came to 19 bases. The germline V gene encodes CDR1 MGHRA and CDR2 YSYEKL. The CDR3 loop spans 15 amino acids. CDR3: CASSQPLSLASGYTF. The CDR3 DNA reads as TGCGCCAGCAGCCAGCCGCTCAGTCTAGCTTCCGGCTACACCTTC.

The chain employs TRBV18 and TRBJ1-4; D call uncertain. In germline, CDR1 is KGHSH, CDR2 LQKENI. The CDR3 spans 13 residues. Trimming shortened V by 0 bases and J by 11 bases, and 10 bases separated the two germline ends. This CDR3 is CASSPPTVGKLFF. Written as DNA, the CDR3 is TGTGCCAGCTCACCACCGACGGTCGGGAAACTGTTTTTT. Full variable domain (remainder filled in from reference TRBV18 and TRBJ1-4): NAGVMQNPRHLVRRRGQEARLRCSPMKGHSHVYWYRQLPEEGLKFMVYLQKENIIDESGMPKERFSAEFPKEGPSILRIQQVVRGDSAAYFCASSPPTVGKLFFGSGTQLSVL.

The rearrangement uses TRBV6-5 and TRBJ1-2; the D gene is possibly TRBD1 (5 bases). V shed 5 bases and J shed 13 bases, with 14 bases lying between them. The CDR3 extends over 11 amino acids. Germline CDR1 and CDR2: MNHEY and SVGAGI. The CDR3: CASSPRTQPTF. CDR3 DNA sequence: TGTGCCAGCAGTCCCCGGACACAACCCACCTTC.

The CDR3 loop reads CASTAGTKGNTIYF. CDR3 DNA: TGTGCCAGTACCGCCGGGACAAAGGGAAACACCATATATTTT. The chain carries TRBV19 and TRBJ1-3; possibly TRBD1 for D (6 bases). The germline CDR1 and CDR2 sequences are LNHDA and SQIVND (reference sequence). This CDR3 has 14 residues. The V and J ends lost 7 bases and 4 bases respectively, with 14 bases between them.

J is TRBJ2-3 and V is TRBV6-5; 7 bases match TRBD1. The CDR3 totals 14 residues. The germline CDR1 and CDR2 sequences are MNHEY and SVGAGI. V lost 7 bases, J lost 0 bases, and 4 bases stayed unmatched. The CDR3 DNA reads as TGTGCCAGCACCTTGACAGGGAGCACAGATACGCAGTATTTT. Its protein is CASTLTGSTDTQYF.

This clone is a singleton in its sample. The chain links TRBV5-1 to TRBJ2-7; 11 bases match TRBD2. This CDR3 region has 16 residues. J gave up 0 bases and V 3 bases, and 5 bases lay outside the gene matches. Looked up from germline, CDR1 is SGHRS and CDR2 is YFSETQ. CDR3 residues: CASSSYSGGASYEQYF. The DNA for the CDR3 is TGCGCCAGCAGCTCCTATAGCGGGGGGGCCTCCTACGAGCAGTACTTC.